A selection of T cell receptor beta chains follows, all from one sample in a study of blood T cell repertoires in COVID-19. The method was immunoSEQ multiplex PCR; TCRdb's version includes in-frame clones alone and lacks a portion of them. The repertoire has 100,000 or so clones, more than 75% of them found once; the top ten carry about 13%. Material for sequencing was peripheral blood. Every receptor here comes from a human donor in a cohort sampled during active COVID-19. CDR3s include the opening cysteine and the closing phenylalanine or tryptophan. The order of the fields is clone size, D gene, J gene, V gene, CDR3 protein, CDR3 DNA. The D gene is left open where the match is weak. A clone size is listed for some rows: how often the clone was seen (once, few, many), or a class if it is expanded.

NA	TRBD2	TRBJ2-7	TRBV19	CASNPGLADPYEQYF	TGTGCCAGTAACCCCGGACTAGCGGACCCCTACGAGCAGTACTTC
NA	NA	TRBJ2-6	TRBV5-5	CASSSGYSGANVLTF	TGTGCCAGCAGCTCAGGGTACTCTGGGGCCAACGTCCTGACTTTC
NA	NA	TRBJ2-5	TRBV7-2	CASSSPSETQYF	TGTGCCAGCAGCTCCCCGTCGGAGACCCAGTACTTC
NA	TRBD1	TRBJ1-1	TRBV5-4	CASRPLGQGMNTEAFF	TGTGCCAGCCGCCCTTTGGGACAGGGGATGAACACTGAAGCTTTCTTT
NA	NA	TRBJ2-2	TRBV5-1	CASSSGLNTGELFF	TGCGCCAGCAGCTCAGGGCTTAACACCGGGGAGCTGTTTTTT
NA	NA	TRBJ2-7	TRBV5-4	CASSSLYEQYF	TGTGCCAGCAGCTCTTTATACGAGCAGTACTTC
NA	NA	TRBJ1-4	TRBV10-3	CASLEGKGEKLFF	TGTGCCAGCCTGGAGGGGAAGGGTGAAAAACTGTTTTTT
once	NA	TRBJ2-2	TRBV11-3	CASSLFARTGELFF	TGTGCCAGCAGCTTATTCGCGCGTACCGGGGAGCTGTTTTTT
NA	NA	TRBJ2-5	TRBV5-8	CASSLARRPETQYF	TGTGCCAGCAGCTTAGCGCGCAGACCGGAGACCCAGTACTTC
once	TRBD1	TRBJ1-3	TRBV5-1	CASTLSGQGGNTIYF	TGCGCCAGCACCCTTTCGGGACAGGGGGGAAACACCATATATTTT
NA	NA	TRBJ1-4	TRBV6-2/TRBV6-3	CASSQGRFNEKLFF	TGTGCCAGCAGCCAAGGGAGGTTCAATGAAAAACTGTTTTTT
NA	NA	TRBJ2-3	TRBV4-3	CASSQGVSSTDTQYF	TGCGCCAGCAGCCAAGGAGTGTCTAGCACAGATACGCAGTATTTT
NA	NA	TRBJ2-1	TRBV19	CASSLSGVQFF	TGTGCCAGTAGTCTATCAGGGGTCCAGTTCTTC
NA	NA	TRBJ1-2	TRBV29-1	CSVTTQAQGNGYTF	TGCAGCGTGACAACCCAAGCACAGGGAAATGGCTACACCTTC
NA	NA	TRBJ2-5	TRBV11-2	CASSLRQSQDAQYF	TGTGCCAGCAGCTTACGCCAGTCACAAGATGCCCAGTACTTC
few	NA	TRBJ2-7	TRBV19	CASSIRGSTYEQYF	TGTGCCAGTAGTATAAGGGGCAGCACCTACGAGCAGTACTTC
NA	NA	TRBJ2-3	TRBV6-5	CASSQGIDTQYF	TGTGCCAGCAGTCAGGGTATCGATACGCAGTATTTT
NA	TRBD1	TRBJ2-7	TRBV19	CASSISGQGAWEQYF	TGTGCCAGTAGTATCTCCGGACAGGGGGCTTGGGAGCAGTACTTC
NA	TRBD1	TRBJ1-2	TRBV9	CASSAGTGAAGYGYTF	TGTGCCAGCAGCGCCGGGACAGGGGCCGCCGGCTATGGCTACACCTTC
NA	NA	TRBJ2-5	TRBV5-5	CASSTLLRGPETQYF	TGTGCCAGCTCTACTCTGCTTAGGGGCCCAGAGACCCAGTACTTC